The present T cell receptor (beta chain) was sequenced within a study of beta chain features in type 1 diabetes. The sequenced template was cDNA made from the entire isolated RNA. Reads from naive, central memory and regulatory T cell samples averaged approximately 3.7 million. Profiling relied on immunoSEQ multiplex PCR, and the TCRdb table lists in-frame clones only, not all of them. The repertoire holds roughly 330,000 clones, with approximately 13% as singletons. Study-wide results and caveats: Shortening that was moderate but significant affected the TCRB CDR3s of Type 1 diabetes patients in all four CD4+ subsets.

The germline V gene has CDR1 MDHEN and CDR2 SYDVKM. V lost 1 base, J lost 4 bases, and 2 bases lay in between. The CDR3 contains 12 residues. Many counts were recorded for this clone. What it binds is not known. Different DNA sequences within this sample yield the same CDR3. This clonotype was obtained from a woman aged 18 to 35 with type 1 diabetes. The V and J genes are TRBV28 and TRBJ2-1, with D unclear. Sequencing used naive CD4+ T cells from blood. The CDR3 nucleotides are TGTGCCAGCAGTTTATCGTACAATGAGCAGTTCTTC. It translates to CASSLSYNEQFF. The full variable domain, in which reference TRBV28 and TRBJ2-1 provide the parts outside the CDR3, is DVKVTQSSRYLVKRTGEKVFLECVQDMDHENMFWYRQDPGLGLRLIYFSYDVKMKEKGDIPEGYSVSREKKERFSLILESASTNQTSMYLCASSLSYNEQFFGPGTRLTVL.